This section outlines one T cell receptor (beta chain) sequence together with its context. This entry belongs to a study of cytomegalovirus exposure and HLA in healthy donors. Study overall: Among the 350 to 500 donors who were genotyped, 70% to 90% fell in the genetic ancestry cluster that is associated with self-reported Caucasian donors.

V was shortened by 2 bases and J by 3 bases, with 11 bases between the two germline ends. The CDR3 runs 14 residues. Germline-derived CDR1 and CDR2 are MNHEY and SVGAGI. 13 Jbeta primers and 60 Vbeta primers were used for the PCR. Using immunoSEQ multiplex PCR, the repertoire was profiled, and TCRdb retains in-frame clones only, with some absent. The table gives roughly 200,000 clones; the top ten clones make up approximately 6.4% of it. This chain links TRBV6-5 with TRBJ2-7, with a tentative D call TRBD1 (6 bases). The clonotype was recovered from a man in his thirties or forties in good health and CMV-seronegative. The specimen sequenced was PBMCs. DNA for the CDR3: TGTGCCAGCAGTTACCGACAGGATAGCTACGAGCAGTACTTC. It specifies CASSYRQDSYEQYF.